This paragraph covers one T cell receptor beta chain sequence. Its target is not known. This entry is derived from a study of CXCR3-negative and CXCR3-positive naive CD8 T cells. Naive CD8+ T cells were CD45RO-CCR7+CD27+CD95-. Findings of the study overall: Most assays were run on fresh PBMCs (CXCR3 expression partially decreased after cryopreservation). Diversity was high in both naive subsets and much lower in memory cells. CXCR3-positive naive cells carried more hydrophobic TRB CDR3s than CXCR3-negative naive cells did.

CDR1 is SGHDN, CDR2 FVKESK, per germline. The CDR3 runs to 15 residues. Libraries were UMI-labeled 5' RACE TRB cDNA. TCRdb re-called the 5' RACE reads and shows each CDR3 protein once, DNA omitted. Its clone listing holds roughly 140,000 distinct CDR3 sequences. This TCR was recovered from a human donor in good health. Some clones in this sample may be carry-over from other donors' samples. V usage is TRBV14 and J usage is TRBJ2-5; with no DNA, the TCRdb D assignment of TRBD2 cannot be verified. The sequencing sample was made of naive CXCR3+ CD8+ T cells from blood. Described subset: CD45RO-CCR7+CD27+CD95- naive CD8+ T cells expressing CXCR3 (TNR3+). CDR3 sequence: CASSPTGTSVGTQYF. Full variable domain (remainder filled in from reference TRBV14 and TRBJ2-5): EAGVTQFPSHSVIEKGQTVTLRCDPISGHDNLYWYRRVMGKEIKFLLHFVKESKQDESGMPNNRFLAERTGGTYSTLKVQPAELEDSGVYFCASSPTGTSVGTQYFGPGTRLLVL.